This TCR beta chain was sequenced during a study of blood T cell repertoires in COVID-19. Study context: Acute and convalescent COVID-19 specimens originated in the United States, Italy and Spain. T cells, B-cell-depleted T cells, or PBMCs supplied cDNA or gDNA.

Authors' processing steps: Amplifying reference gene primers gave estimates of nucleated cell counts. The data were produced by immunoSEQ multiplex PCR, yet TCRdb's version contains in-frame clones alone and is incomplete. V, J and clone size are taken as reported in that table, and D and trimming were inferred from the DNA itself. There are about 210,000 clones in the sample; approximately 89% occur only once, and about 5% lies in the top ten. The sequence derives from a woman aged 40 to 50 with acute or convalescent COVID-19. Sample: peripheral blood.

The CDR3 region has the DNA TGCGCCAGCAGCCTCATTAGCGGGGATGAGCAGTTCTTC. Residues: CASSLISGDEQFF. The J gene is TRBJ2-1, the V gene TRBV5-1; 8 bases align to TRBD2. J lost 8 bases, V lost 4 bases, and 5 bases had no gene match. Looked up from germline, CDR1 is SGHRS and CDR2 is YFSETQ. This CDR3 contains 13 residues.